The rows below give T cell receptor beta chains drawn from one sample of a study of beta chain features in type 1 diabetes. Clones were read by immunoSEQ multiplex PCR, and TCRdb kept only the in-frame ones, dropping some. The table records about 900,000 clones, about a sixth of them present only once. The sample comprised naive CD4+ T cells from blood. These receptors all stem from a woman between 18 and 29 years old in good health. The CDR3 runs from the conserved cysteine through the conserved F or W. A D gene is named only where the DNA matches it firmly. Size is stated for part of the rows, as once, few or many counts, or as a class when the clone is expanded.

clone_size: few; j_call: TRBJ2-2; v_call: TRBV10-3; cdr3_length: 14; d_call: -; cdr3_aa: CAISSQRDAGELFF
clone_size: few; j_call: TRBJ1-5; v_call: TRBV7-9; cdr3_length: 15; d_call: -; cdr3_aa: CASSLAGERNQPQHF
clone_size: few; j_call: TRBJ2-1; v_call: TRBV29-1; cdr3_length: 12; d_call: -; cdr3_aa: CSSRSSYNEQFF
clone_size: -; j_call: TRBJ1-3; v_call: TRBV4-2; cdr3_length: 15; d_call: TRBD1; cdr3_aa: CASSQGGTVGNTIYF
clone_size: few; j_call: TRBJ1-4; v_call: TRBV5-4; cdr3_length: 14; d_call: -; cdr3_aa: CASSLGGTNEKLFF
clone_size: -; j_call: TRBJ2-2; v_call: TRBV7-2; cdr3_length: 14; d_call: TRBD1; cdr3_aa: CASSWGQMYGELFF
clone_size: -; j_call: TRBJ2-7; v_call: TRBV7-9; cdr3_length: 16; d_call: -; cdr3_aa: CASSPRGRGTFYEQYF
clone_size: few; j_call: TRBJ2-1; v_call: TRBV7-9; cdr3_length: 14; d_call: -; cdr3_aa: CASSRMFLHNEQFF
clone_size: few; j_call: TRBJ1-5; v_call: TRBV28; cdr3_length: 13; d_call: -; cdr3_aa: CATSGSTGQPQHF
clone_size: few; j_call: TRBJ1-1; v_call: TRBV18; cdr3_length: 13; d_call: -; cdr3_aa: CASSSARNTEAFF
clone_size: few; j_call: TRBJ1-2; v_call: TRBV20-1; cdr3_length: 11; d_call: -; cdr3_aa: CSAILGSGYTF
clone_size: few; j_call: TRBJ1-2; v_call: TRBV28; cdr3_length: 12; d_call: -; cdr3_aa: CASSARGYGYTF
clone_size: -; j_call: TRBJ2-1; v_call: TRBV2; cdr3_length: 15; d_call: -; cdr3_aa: CASSVQGISYNEQFF
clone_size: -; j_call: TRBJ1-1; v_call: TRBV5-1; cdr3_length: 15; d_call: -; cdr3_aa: CASSPSPGSYTEAFF
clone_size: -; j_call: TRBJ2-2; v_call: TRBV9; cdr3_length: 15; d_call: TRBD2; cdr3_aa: CASSVSPGGTGELFF
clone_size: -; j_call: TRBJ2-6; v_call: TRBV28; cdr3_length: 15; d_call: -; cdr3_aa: CASSLQASGANVLTF
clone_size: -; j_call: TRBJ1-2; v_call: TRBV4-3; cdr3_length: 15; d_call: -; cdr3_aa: CASSQDPRGGYGYTF
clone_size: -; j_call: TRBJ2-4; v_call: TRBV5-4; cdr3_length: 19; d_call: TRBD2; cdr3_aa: CASSAFPSGRASSKNIQYF
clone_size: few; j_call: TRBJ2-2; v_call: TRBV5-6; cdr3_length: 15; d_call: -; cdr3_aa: CASSFEGRLTGELFF
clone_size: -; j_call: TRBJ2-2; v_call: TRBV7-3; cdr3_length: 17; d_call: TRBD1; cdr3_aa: CASSTTRDSRRPGELFF
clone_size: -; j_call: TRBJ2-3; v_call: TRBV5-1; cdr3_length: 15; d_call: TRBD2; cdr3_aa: CASNGLAGGRDTQYF
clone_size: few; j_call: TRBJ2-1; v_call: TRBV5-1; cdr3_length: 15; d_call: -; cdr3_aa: CASSLDPSSYNEQFF
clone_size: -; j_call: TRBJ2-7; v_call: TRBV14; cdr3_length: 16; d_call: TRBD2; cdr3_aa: CASSRSPGLGSYEQYF
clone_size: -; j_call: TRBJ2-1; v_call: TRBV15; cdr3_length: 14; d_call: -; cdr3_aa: CATSRGDARQEQFF
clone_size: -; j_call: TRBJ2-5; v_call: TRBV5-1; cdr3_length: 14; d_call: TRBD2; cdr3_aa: CASSLEAGLGTQYF
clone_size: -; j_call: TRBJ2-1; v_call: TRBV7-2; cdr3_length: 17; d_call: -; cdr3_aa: CASSLVPTGHGVNEQFF
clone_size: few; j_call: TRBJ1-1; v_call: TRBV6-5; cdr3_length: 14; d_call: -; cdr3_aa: CASSQLTGNTEAFF
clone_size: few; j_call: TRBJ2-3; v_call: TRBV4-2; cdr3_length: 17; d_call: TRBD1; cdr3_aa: CASSQVGGQGRPDTQYF
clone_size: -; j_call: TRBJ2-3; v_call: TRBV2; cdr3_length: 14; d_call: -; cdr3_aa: CASGRFAGTDTQYF
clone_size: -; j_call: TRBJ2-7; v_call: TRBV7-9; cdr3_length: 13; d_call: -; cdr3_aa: CASSFGASYEQYF
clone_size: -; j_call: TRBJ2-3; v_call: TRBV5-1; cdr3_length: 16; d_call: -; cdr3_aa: CASSFWAGRLTDTQYF
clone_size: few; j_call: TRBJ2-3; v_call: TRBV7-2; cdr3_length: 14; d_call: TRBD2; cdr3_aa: CASSLGGGSTTQYF
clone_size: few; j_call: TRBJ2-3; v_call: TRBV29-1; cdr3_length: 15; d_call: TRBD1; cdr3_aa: CSAGSRGPRTDTQYF
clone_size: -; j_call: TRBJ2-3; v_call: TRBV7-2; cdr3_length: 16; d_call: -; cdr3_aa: CASRKNWTPSTDTQYF
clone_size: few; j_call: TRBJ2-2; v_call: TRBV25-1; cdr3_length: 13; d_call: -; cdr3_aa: CARTPQITGELFF
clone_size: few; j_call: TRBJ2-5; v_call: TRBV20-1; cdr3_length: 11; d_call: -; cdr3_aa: CSARYQETQYF
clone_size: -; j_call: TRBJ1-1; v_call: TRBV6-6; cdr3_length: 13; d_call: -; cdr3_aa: CASSSRGNTEAFF
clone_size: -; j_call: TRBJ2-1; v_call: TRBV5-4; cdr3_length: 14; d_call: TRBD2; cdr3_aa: CASSEREGSGEQFF
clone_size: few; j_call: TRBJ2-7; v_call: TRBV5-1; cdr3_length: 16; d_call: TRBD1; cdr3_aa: CASSLRTGGRSEEQYF
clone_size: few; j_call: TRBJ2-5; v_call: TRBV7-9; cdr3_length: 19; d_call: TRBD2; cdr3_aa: CASSPLEGLAGAYRETQYF
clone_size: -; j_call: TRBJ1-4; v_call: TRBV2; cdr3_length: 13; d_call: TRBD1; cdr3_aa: CASSERGRAKLFF
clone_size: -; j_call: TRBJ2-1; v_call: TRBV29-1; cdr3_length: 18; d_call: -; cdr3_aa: CSYDDPGVGSVQWDEQFF
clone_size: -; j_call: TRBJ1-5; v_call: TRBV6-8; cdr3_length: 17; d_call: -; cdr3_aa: CASSYSIREISNQPQHF
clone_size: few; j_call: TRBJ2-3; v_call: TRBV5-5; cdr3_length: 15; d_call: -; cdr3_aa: CASSLRWGVPDTQYF
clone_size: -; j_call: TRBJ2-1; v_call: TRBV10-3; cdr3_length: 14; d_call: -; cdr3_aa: CAIRQNSMGNEQFF
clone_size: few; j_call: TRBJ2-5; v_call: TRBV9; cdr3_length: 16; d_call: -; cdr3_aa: CASTKSAGSDQETQYF